The rows below give T cell receptor beta chains drawn from one sample of a study of cytomegalovirus exposure and HLA in healthy donors. TCRdb's copy holds only in-frame clones and misses some; the assay was immunoSEQ multiplex PCR. The data show under 75,000 clones, about 96% seen once. The material sequenced was PBMCs. Receptors originate from a woman in her late teens or twenties in good health and CMV-seronegative. Each CDR3 is given with its conserved first and last residue. D genes are given only for firm matches. The listing skips clone size in some rows; elsewhere it reads once, few, many or a size class.

V	size	J	D	CDR3
TRBV11-1	NA	TRBJ2-6	NA	CASSYNRAGSGANVLTF
TRBV19	NA	TRBJ2-1	TRBD2	CASSTGPGGNEQFF
TRBV27	NA	TRBJ2-2	NA	CASMGGNTGELFF
TRBV7-2	NA	TRBJ1-5	NA	CASSPGVAGNQPQHF
TRBV6-1	NA	TRBJ2-1	TRBD2	CASSATRGGPWDEQFF
TRBV11-1	NA	TRBJ2-6	NA	CASSLVNSGANVLTF
TRBV10-3	NA	TRBJ2-7	NA	CAISHVGSGYEQYF
TRBV5-1	NA	TRBJ2-2	TRBD2	CASSPGGTTGELFF
TRBV19	NA	TRBJ2-7	NA	CASSISGLSYEQYF
TRBV7-8	NA	TRBJ1-5	TRBD1	CASSLARQGGQPQHF
TRBV7-2	NA	TRBJ1-2	NA	CASSRGGAGGYTF
TRBV7-8	NA	TRBJ2-5	NA	CASSLVGDNHF
TRBV6-5	once	TRBJ2-3	NA	CASRQGRGTDTQYF
TRBV7-9	once	TRBJ1-5	TRBD1	CASSLGQGDNQPQHF
TRBV28	NA	TRBJ2-6	TRBD1	CASTEGQPSGANVLTF
TRBV11-3	few	TRBJ2-7	TRBD2	CASSLVGAAGLGEQYF
TRBV4-1	NA	TRBJ2-1	NA	CASSQDRSQAQFF